These 21 T cell receptor beta chains came from one sample sequenced in a study of post-analysis software for immune sequencing data. Tagging with unique molecular identifiers was a feature of the TCR beta cDNA libraries. TCRdb passed the PCR reads through MiXCR, listing each CDR3 protein once. The sample contains 450,000 or so distinct CDR3 sequences, approximately 45% of which appear only once. Antigen specificity for these receptors is unknown. Points from the study as a whole: When patients were compared with controls, 4 or 5 TRBV segments were more frequent, TRBV5-6, TRBV5-1 and TRBV20-1 among them.

Sequencing was performed on blood. The source is a girl aged 5-17 years with multiple sclerosis.

There are a few counts of this clonotype. The genes are TRBV11-2 and TRBJ2-7; D unclear. V lost 1 base and J lost 5, with 15 bases in between. The germline V gene has CDR1 SGHAT and CDR2 FQNNGV. This CDR3 region has 15 residues. This CDR3 reads CASSLGWMIINEQYF. For the CDR3, the DNA is TGTGCCAGCAGCTTAGGGTGGATGATTATCAACGAGCAGTACTTC.

This clonotype was detected only a few times. This sequence joins TRBV27 and TRBJ2-5; TRBD2 might be the D (5 bases). The CDR3 consists of 11 residues. Germline V gene lookup returns CDR1 MNHEY and CDR2 SMNVEV (reference sequence). V was shortened by 8 bases and J by 5 bases, with 9 bases between the two germline ends. The CDR3 DNA is TGTGCCAGCGGGCCGGGGGAGACCCAGTACTTC. It translates to CASGPGETQYF.

The chain uses TRBV5-1 and TRBJ2-5, with a tentative D call TRBD1 (6 bases). The CDR3 consists of 15 residues. The germline V and J ends were trimmed by 3 bases and 1 base, with 13 bases remaining between them. CDR1 is SGHRS, CDR2 YFSETQ, per germline. DNA of the CDR3: TGCGCCAGCAGCTCAGGGGATGGCCTCCAAGAGACCCAGTACTTC. Its protein is CASSSGDGLQETQYF. The variable domain in full, with the rest retrieved from reference TRBV5-1 and TRBJ2-5, is KAGVTQTPRYLIKTRGQQVTLSCSPISGHRSVSWYQQTPGQGLQFLFEYFSETQRNKGNFPGRFSGRQFSNSRSEMNVSTLELGDSALYLCASSSGDGLQETQYFGPGTRLLVL.

The chain employs TRBV5-1 and TRBJ2-4, with a possible D match to TRBD2 (6 bases). The J call may be wrong; the DNA end is better matched by TRBJ2-7. The germline V gene encodes CDR1 SGHRS and CDR2 YFSETQ. The CDR3 extends over 14 amino acids. The DNA for the CDR3 is TGCGCCAGCAGCTGGGAGGCGGCAGCCTACGAGCAGTACTTC. Translation: CASSWEAAAYEQYF.

V is TRBV18 and J is TRBJ2-7; a possible D gene is TRBD1 (6 bases). Trimming left V 3 bases short and J 1 base short, with 13 bases between. CDR3 length: 15 amino acids. In germline, CDR1 is KGHSH, CDR2 LQKENI. The CDR3 DNA reads as TGTGCCAGCTCACCGGGGACATCCGATTCCTACGAGCAGTACTTC. Translated, it gives CASSPGTSDSYEQYF.

In this sample, this clonotype turned up a few times. The chain joins TRBV5-1 to TRBJ1-1, with D perhaps TRBD1 (6 bases). The CDR3 consists of 15 residues. CDR1 SGHRS and CDR2 YFSETQ come from the germline V gene. The V and J ends lost 0 bases and 1 base respectively, with 10 bases between them. DNA of the CDR3: TGCGCCAGCAGCTTGGAGGGGGTTGGGAACACTGAAGCTTTCTTT. It yields the protein CASSLEGVGNTEAFF.

This chain uses TRBV20-1 with TRBJ2-7; possibly TRBD2 for D (6 bases). CDR1 DFQATT and CDR2 SNEGSKA come from the germline V gene (reference sequence). The CDR3 spans 15 residues. Trimming stripped 0 bases from V and 2 bases from J, with 14 bases between. The DNA of the CDR3 is TGCAGTGCTAGAGACTCGGTGGGAGGCACCTACGAGCAGTACTTC. Encoded protein: CSARDSVGGTYEQYF.

The chain uses TRBV4-1 and TRBJ2-7; 7 positions agree with TRBD1. The CDR3 has 16 amino acids. Trimming cost V 1 base and J 5 bases; bases outside gene matches: 11. CDR1 is MGHRA, CDR2 YSYEKL, per germline. The CDR3: CASSQGLRDRGHEQYF. The CDR3 DNA reads as TGCGCCAGCAGCCAAGGCCTCCGGGACAGAGGACACGAGCAGTACTTC.

This clonotype came up a few times. The chain links TRBV3-1 to TRBJ1-5; D is ambiguous. V gave up 0 bases and J gave up 3 bases, with 9 bases separating them. The CDR3 loop spans 15 amino acids. Per the germline V gene, CDR1 is LGHDT and CDR2 is YNNKEL (reference sequence). The CDR3 coding sequence is TGTGCCAGCAGCCAAGAGACGGGGTTCAATCAGCCCCAGCATTTT. Encoded protein: CASSQETGFNQPQHF.

This clonotype was seen more than once but under ten times. The rearrangement uses TRBV28 and TRBJ2-1, with D unresolved. Germline V lookup: CDR1 MDHEN, CDR2 SYDVKM. V shed 5 bases and J shed 4 bases, with 12 bases lying between them. This CDR3 contains 14 residues. The CDR3 DNA follows: TGTGCCAGCAGTCCCCCGATAGCTTACAATGAGCAGTTCTTC. Translation: CASSPPIAYNEQFF. The full variable domain, in which reference TRBV28 and TRBJ2-1 provide the parts outside the CDR3, is DVKVTQSSRYLVKRTGEKVFLECVQDMDHENMFWYRQDPGLGLRLIYFSYDVKMKEKGDIPEGYSVSREKKERFSLILESASTNQTSMYLCASSPPIAYNEQFFGPGTRLTVL.

This clonotype has only a few counts. The chain has TRBV20-1 and TRBJ1-6, with D possibly TRBD1 on 6 matching bases. Germline V gene lookup returns CDR1 DFQATT and CDR2 SNEGSKA (reference sequence). This CDR3 is built from 12 residues. Trimming left V 6 bases short and J 10 bases short, with 13 bases between. The CDR3 DNA reads TGCAGTGCGCTTTTACAGGGATCACCCCTCCACTTT. It encodes CSALLQGSPLHF.

A few counts support this clonotype. The chain couples TRBV29-1 to TRBJ2-7, with 9 nucleotides matching TRBD1. Germline V CDR1 and CDR2: SQVTM, ANQGSEA. V gave up 1 base and J gave up 0 bases; unmatched junction bases: 1. This CDR3 spans 14 amino acids. CDR3 sequence (DNA): TGCAGCGTTGAAGGGGGACAGGGCTCCTACGAGCAGTACTTC. The encoded protein is CSVEGGQGSYEQYF.

The rearrangement joins TRBV20-1 to TRBJ1-1; possibly TRBD1 for D (5 bases). CDR3 length equals 12 residues. The germline V and J ends were trimmed by 5 bases and 1 base, with 8 bases remaining between them. CDR1 and CDR2 from the germline V gene are DFQATT and SNEGSKA (reference sequence). In nucleotides, the CDR3 is TGCAGTGCTGTCGACAGGAACACTGAAGCTTTCTTT. It yields the protein CSAVDRNTEAFF.

The chain couples TRBV28 to TRBJ1-1, with a tentative D call TRBD1 (5 bases). Germline values: CDR1 MDHEN, CDR2 SYDVKM. This CDR3 region has 14 residues. Between the trimmed V and J ends, which lost 5 bases and 1 base, there was a span of 11 bases. The CDR3 nucleotides are TGTGCCAGCAGTCGAGACGGGGGGAACACTGAAGCTTTCTTT. Encoded protein: CASSRDGGNTEAFF.

The chain combines TRBV2 with TRBJ2-3; 9 bases agree with TRBD1. The CDR3 totals 15 residues. From germline, CDR1 is SNHLY and CDR2 FYNNEI. V lost 6 bases and J lost 4; bases outside the gene matches: 8. CDR3 DNA: TGTGCCAGCAGCGGGGGACAGGGAATTGCAGATACGCAGTATTTT. Its translation is CASSGGQGIADTQYF.

The chain recombines TRBV9 with TRBJ2-1, with 10 bases fitting TRBD2. This CDR3 is built from 15 residues. Germline V gene data show CDR1 as SGDLS and CDR2 as YYNGEE. V lost 3 bases, J lost 6 bases, and 6 bases stayed unmatched. CDR3 nucleotide sequence: TGTGCCAGCAGCGATACTGGACTAGCGGCCAATGAGCAGTTCTTC. Amino acids: CASSDTGLAANEQFF.

The rearrangement links TRBV12-3 or TRBV12-4 to TRBJ2-7; 7 bases map to TRBD1. The V segment lost 3 bases and the J segment 1 base; nucleotides outside the gene matches: 3. This CDR3 is built from 14 residues. DNA for the CDR3: TGTGCCAGCAGTTTGACAGGGAAGTCCTACGAGCAGTACTTC. Its translation: CASSLTGKSYEQYF.

This chain connects TRBV12-3 or TRBV12-4 to TRBJ1-6; no clear D gene. Trimming took 5 bases from V and 10 from J, leaving 18 bases between them. This CDR3 region has 15 residues. Here the CDR3 DNA reads TGTGCCAGCAGTCCTAGCTCAGGACCATACTCACCCCTCCACTTT. Amino acids: CASSPSSGPYSPLHF.

This clonotype occurred a few times. V gene TRBV7-9 combines with J gene TRBJ2-7, with D possibly being TRBD1 (6 bases). Per germline, CDR1 SEHNR and CDR2 FQNEAQ (reference sequence). With 8 bases removed from V and 2 bases from J, the gap between germline ends came to 22 bases. The CDR3 length is 16 residues. The chain's CDR3 is CASGPSTGMETYEQYF. The CDR3 DNA sequence: TGTGCCAGCGGACCCTCAACAGGGATGGAAACCTACGAGCAGTACTTC.

This chain uses TRBV15 with TRBJ1-2; weak D call: TRBD1 (6 bases). The CDR3 totals 15 residues. V dropped 3 bases and J dropped 8 bases, with 19 bases sitting between them. The germline gives CDR1 LNHNV, CDR2 YYDKDF (reference sequence). DNA for the CDR3: TGTGCCACCAGCAGGCGTTTATCCGAGGGGGACGGCTACACCTTC. Translated: CATSRRLSEGDGYTF.

This clonotype was recorded a few times. The rearrangement links TRBV12-3 or TRBV12-4 to TRBJ1-2; D is undetermined. Trimming shortened V by 5 bases and J by 7 bases, and 11 bases separated the two germline ends. This CDR3 has 12 residues. Here the CDR3 DNA reads TGTGCCAGCAGTCCCTGGACCAGTGGCTACACCTTC. Encoded protein: CASSPWTSGYTF.